The clone carrying this T cell receptor beta chain was recorded at least ten times. The antigen is not known. The sample is drawn from a study of T-cell reconstitution after alpha-beta-depleted transplantation in children. This sample's TCRbeta library carried unique molecular identifier barcodes. Each CDR3 protein is one row after TCRdb ran MiXCR on the PCR reads. The sample holds under 450,000 distinct CDR3 sequences, about 16% seen once. Germline V lookup: CDR1 GTSNPN, CDR2 SVGIG (reference sequence). This CDR3 has 13 amino acids. Trimming shortened V by 0 bases and J by 5 bases, and 10 bases separated the two germline ends. General observations from the study: After transplant, high TCRbeta diversity at day 60 in some patients arose from surviving recipient T cells and thymic progenitors.

The V call is TRBV30, the J call TRBJ1-1; weak D call: TRBD1 (5 bases). The material was PBMCs, mostly from graft donor cells, obtained 360 days after TCRalphabeta/CD19-depleted stem cell transplant. This TCR was recovered from a boy under two years old who had a stem cell transplant for Wiskott-Aldrich syndrome, so the T cells may come from the graft donor. The CDR3 DNA is TGTGCCTGGAGTGTATGGGGCCTTACTGAAGCTTTCTTT. It encodes CAWSVWGLTEAFF.